These 29 T cell receptor beta chains originate from one sample sequenced in a study of blood T cell repertoires in COVID-19. Profiled with immunoSEQ multiplex PCR; TCRdb holds only in-frame clones, not every one. The table lists some 390,000 clones, 85% to 90% of them singletons. The sample comprised peripheral blood. The receptors were gathered from a human donor in a cohort sampled during active COVID-19.

In the case of this clone: Distinct nucleotide sequences in the sample also encode this CDR3. This chain joins TRBV4-2 and TRBJ1-2; 7 nucleotides line up with TRBD1. Per the germline V gene, CDR1 is LGHNA and CDR2 is YNFKEQ. The CDR3 totals 14 residues. V shed 0 bases and J 2 bases; nucleotides not matched to a gene: 0. The CDR3 sequence: CASSQEGGNYGYTF. The CDR3 DNA is TGTGCCAGCAGCCAAGAAGGGGGCAACTATGGCTACACCTTC.

The rearrangement uses TRBV5-1 and TRBJ1-1; 9 bases line up with TRBD1. Germline V gives CDR1 SGHRS, CDR2 YFSETQ. Losses at the gene ends were 7 bases for V and 1 base for J; bases not matched to a gene: 8. The CDR3 is made up of 15 amino acids. In DNA, the CDR3 is TGCGCCAGCGAACCTGGGACAGGGTGGAACACTGAAGCTTTCTTT. Amino acid sequence: CASEPGTGWNTEAFF.

The J gene is TRBJ2-2, the V gene TRBV5-1, with 13 bases lining up with TRBD2. V was pared by 4 bases and J by 0 bases, with 3 bases of the junction left unmatched. CDR3 length: 17 residues. The germline gives CDR1 SGHRS, CDR2 YFSETQ. CDR3 amino acids: CASSRTSGGTNTGELFF. In DNA, the CDR3 is TGCGCCAGCAGCCGGACTAGCGGGGGAACGAACACCGGGGAGCTGTTTTTT.

V is TRBV3-1 (or the pseudogene TRBV3-2) and J is TRBJ2-5; 8 positions match TRBD1. Trimming at V came to 5 bases and at J to 0 bases, leaving 11 bases not matched to a gene. The germline V gene encodes CDR1 LGHDT and CDR2 YNNKEL (reference sequence). The CDR3 extends over 17 amino acids. In nucleotides, the CDR3 is TGTGCCAGCAGCTTCTCGCCGGGACAGGCTTACCAAGAGACCCAGTACTTC. Its protein product is CASSFSPGQAYQETQYF.

This sequence joins TRBV20-1 and TRBJ1-2; D not certain. Trimming pared 3 bases from V and 1 base from J, leaving 9 bases between. The length of the CDR3 is 13 residues. Germline V lookup: CDR1 DFQATT, CDR2 SNEGSKA (reference sequence). In DNA form, the CDR3 reads TGCAGTGCTAGTCCTCCGGGTAACTATGGCTACACCTTC. The encoded protein is CSASPPGNYGYTF.

The chain has TRBV12-3 or TRBV12-4 and TRBJ2-2; D is perhaps TRBD1 (6 bases). This CDR3 region has 13 residues. With 3 bases removed from V and 8 bases from J, the gap between germline ends came to 10 bases. In DNA, the CDR3 is TGTGCCAGCAGTTTGGTCAGGGGAGGGGAGCTGTTTTTT. Encoded protein: CASSLVRGGELFF.

The rearrangement joins TRBV30 to TRBJ1-2; D possibly corresponds to TRBD1 (6 bases). This CDR3 is built from 13 residues. Per the germline V gene, CDR1 is GTSNPN and CDR2 is SVGIG (reference sequence). Trimming removed 5 bases at V and 8 bases at J, with 18 bases between. CDR3 bases: TGTGCCTGGGGACAGATCCGCGGAGCGGGCTACACCTTC. It codes for CAWGQIRGAGYTF. Supplemented by reference TRBV30 and TRBJ1-2, the full variable domain reads SQTIHQWPATLVQPVGSPLSLECTVEGTSNPNLYWYRQAAGRGLQLLFYSVGIGQISSEVPQNLSASRPQDRQFILSSKKLLLSDSGFYLCAWGQIRGAGYTFGSGTRLTVV.

The chain carries TRBV7-2 and TRBJ2-1, with 7 bases that match TRBD1. Per germline, CDR1 SGHTA and CDR2 FQGNSA. This CDR3 comprises 14 residues. The V gene end was trimmed by 6 bases and the J gene end by 2 bases; junction bases not matched to a gene: 4. The CDR3 region is CASRRQGTYNEQFF. CDR3 sequence (DNA): TGTGCCAGCAGGAGACAGGGAACCTACAATGAGCAGTTCTTC.

The genes are TRBV19 and TRBJ2-6; the D is unclear. Per the germline V gene, CDR1 is LNHDA and CDR2 is SQIVND (reference sequence). V gave up 5 bases and J gave up 2 bases, with 4 bases separating them. The CDR3 has 13 residues. CDR3 in amino acids: CASSQAGANVLTF. CDR3 DNA sequence: TGTGCCAGTAGTCAGGCTGGGGCCAACGTCCTGACTTTC. Looking up the rest from reference TRBV19 and TRBJ2-6 gives the full variable domain: DGGITQSPKYLFRKEGQNVTLSCEQNLNHDAMYWYRQDPGQGLRLIYYSQIVNDFQKGDIAEGYSVSREKKESFPLTVTSAQKNPTAFYLCASSQAGANVLTFGAGSRLTVL.

The chain uses TRBV18 and TRBJ2-2, with no clear D. Trimming took 0 bases from V and 4 from J, leaving 15 bases between them. This CDR3 is built from 17 residues. Germline V CDR1 and CDR2: KGHSH, LQKENI. The CDR3 spells CASSPPSSRSGTGELFF. In DNA form, the CDR3 reads TGTGCCAGCTCACCACCGTCAAGTCGGTCAGGCACCGGGGAGCTGTTTTTT.

The J gene is TRBJ2-2, the V gene TRBV5-6; no definite D call. Trimming shortened V by 1 base and J by 6 bases, and 7 bases separated the two germline ends. Per germline, CDR1 SGHDT and CDR2 YYEEEE. The length of the CDR3 is 13 residues. The CDR3 loop is CASSLRVAGELFF. In DNA form, the CDR3 reads TGTGCCAGCAGCTTGAGAGTCGCCGGGGAGCTGTTTTTT.

The chain has TRBV3-1 (or the pseudogene TRBV3-2) and TRBJ2-3; D gene ambiguous. Trimming left V 1 base short and J 8 bases short, with 10 bases between. Germline V lookup: CDR1 LGHDT, CDR2 YNNKEL (reference sequence). CDR3 length: 13 residues. The CDR3 DNA sequence: TGTGCCAGCAGCCAAGGGCTCGGCGGTACGCAGTATTTT. Its translation: CASSQGLGGTQYF.

The rearrangement links TRBV6-1 to TRBJ2-3; no clear D gene. V lost 2 bases, J lost 7 bases, and 10 bases lay in between. CDR1 is MNHNS, CDR2 SASEGT, per germline. This CDR3 region has 13 residues. The DNA for the CDR3 is TGTGCCAGCAGTGAATCCGTCCTCTATACGCAGTATTTT. Translation: CASSESVLYTQYF.

This clone has just a few counts. This chain links TRBV30 with TRBJ1-5, with D possibly being TRBD1 (5 bases). Trimming pared 5 bases from V and 3 bases from J, leaving 14 bases between. The CDR3 contains 14 residues. Germline-derived CDR1 and CDR2 are GTSNPN and SVGIG (reference sequence). CDR3 protein: CAWGTGRYNQPQHF. The CDR3 region has the DNA TGTGCCTGGGGGACGGGTCGATACAATCAGCCCCAGCATTTT. The whole variable domain, filled in from reference TRBV30 and TRBJ1-5, reads SQTIHQWPATLVQPVGSPLSLECTVEGTSNPNLYWYRQAAGRGLQLLFYSVGIGQISSEVPQNLSASRPQDRQFILSSKKLLLSDSGFYLCAWGTGRYNQPQHFGDGTRLSIL.

This chain connects TRBV10-3 to TRBJ1-1; tentative D call: TRBD1 (5 bases). CDR1 ENHRY and CDR2 SYGVKD come from the germline V gene. With 9 bases removed from V and 0 bases from J, the gap between germline ends came to 8 bases. This CDR3 contains 12 residues. The CDR3 spells CAIRGMNTEAFF. The CDR3 coding sequence is TGTGCCATAAGGGGAATGAACACTGAAGCTTTCTTT.

This rearrangement joins TRBV19 to TRBJ2-1; 10 bases match TRBD1. The CDR3 totals 17 residues. CDR1 and CDR2 (germline): LNHDA, SQIVND (reference sequence). V lost 3 bases and J lost 4; bases outside the gene matches: 9. Here the CDR3 DNA reads TGTGCCAGTAGTATCCCGACAGGGGGCTCATTTTACAATGAGCAGTTCTTC. It specifies CASSIPTGGSFYNEQFF.

This sequence joins TRBV27 and TRBJ1-1; 7 bases align to TRBD1. V was clipped by 4 bases and J by 1 base; unmatched bases: 3. CDR1 MNHEY and CDR2 SMNVEV come from the germline V gene (reference sequence). There are 14 residues in the CDR3. The CDR3 bases are TGTGCCAGCAGTTGGCGGACAGGGAACACTGAAGCTTTCTTT. Translated, it gives CASSWRTGNTEAFF.

The rearrangement links TRBV30 to TRBJ1-5; a possible D gene is TRBD1 (5 bases). Germline V gene sequence: CDR1 GTSNPN, CDR2 SVGIG (reference sequence). The CDR3 has 13 residues. Trimming removed 0 bases at V and 4 bases at J, with 7 bases between. As DNA, the CDR3 is TGTGCCTGGAGTGTTAAGGGGAATCAGCCCCAGCATTTT. Amino acids: CAWSVKGNQPQHF.

This clone came up once. The rearrangement joins TRBV5-1 to TRBJ2-7; D not certain. The CDR3 extends over 15 amino acids. Germline V CDR1 and CDR2: SGHRS, YFSETQ. Trimming left V 3 bases short and J 3 bases short, with 16 bases between. The CDR3, as DNA: TGCGCCAGCAGCTGGAGTTTAGGATCTGGCTACGAGCAGTACTTC. It is translated as CASSWSLGSGYEQYF.

This chain links TRBV13 with TRBJ2-7; D might be TRBD2 (5 bases). Germline loops: CDR1 PRHDT, CDR2 FYEKMQ (reference sequence). Trimming removed 8 bases at V and 2 bases at J, with 13 bases between. The CDR3 totals 13 residues. The CDR3 DNA reads TGTGCCAGCCGGTACTACGGGACCTACGAGCAGTACTTC. It encodes CASRYYGTYEQYF.

This chain joins TRBV6-5 and TRBJ1-2, with no clear D. The length of the CDR3 is 14 residues. The germline V gene encodes CDR1 MNHEY and CDR2 SVGAGI. V was trimmed by 2 bases and J by 3 bases, leaving 10 bases between them. The CDR3 region is CASSYHGSDYGYTF. The CDR3 DNA is TGTGCCAGCAGTTACCACGGCAGCGACTATGGCTACACCTTC.

Concerning this clone: A junction boundary mismatches the germline segment, possibly from a read error. The rearrangement joins TRBV6-5 to TRBJ2-3; D perhaps matches TRBD2 (6 bases). In germline, CDR1 is MNHEY, CDR2 SVGAGI. This CDR3 has 13 residues. CDR3 sequence reads: CASREGSTDTQYF. The CDR3 coding sequence is TGTGCCAGCAGGGAGGGTAGCACAGATACACAGTATTTT.

V gene TRBV11-3 combines with J gene TRBJ2-7; the match to TRBD2 covers 11 bases. CDR1 is SGHNT, CDR2 YENEEA, per germline. The CDR3 runs to 17 residues. Germline trimming cut 3 bases from V and 0 bases from J; bases unmatched to any gene: 7. The CDR3: CASSLGVGTSGSYEQYF. The CDR3 nucleotides read TGTGCCAGCAGCTTGGGGGTTGGGACTAGCGGCTCCTACGAGCAGTACTTC.

The rearrangement joins TRBV6-5 to TRBJ2-1; perhaps TRBD2 as D (6 bases). CDR3 length equals 12 residues. V was shortened by 8 bases and J by 10 bases, with 15 bases between the two germline ends. Germline-derived CDR1 and CDR2 are MNHEY and SVGAGI. The CDR3 here is CASLKVGGEQFF. The CDR3 DNA reads as TGTGCCAGCCTAAAAGTAGGAGGGGAGCAGTTCTTC.

V and J are TRBV5-1 and TRBJ2-1; 11 bases align to TRBD2. Germline values: CDR1 SGHRS, CDR2 YFSETQ. V lost 6 bases to trimming and J lost 5 bases; unmatched junction nucleotides: 4. The CDR3 totals 14 residues. In DNA, the CDR3 is TGCGCCAGCATCGGGACTAGCGGAGACAATGAGCAGTTCTTC. Protein: CASIGTSGDNEQFF.

The chain combines TRBV3-1 (or the pseudogene TRBV3-2) with TRBJ2-2, with D perhaps matching TRBD1 (6 bases). Germline CDR1 reads LGHDT; CDR2 reads YNNKEL (reference sequence). CDR3 length: 17 amino acids. V was trimmed by 1 base and J by 9 bases, leaving 21 bases between them. CDR3 region: CASSQGAQGPMRRELFF. The CDR3 bases are TGTGCCAGCAGCCAAGGGGCCCAGGGGCCTATGAGAAGGGAGCTGTTTTTT.

This rearrangement joins TRBV28 to TRBJ1-5, with 8 nucleotides matching TRBD1. Germline V lookup: CDR1 MDHEN, CDR2 SYDVKM. V was pared by 6 bases and J by 5 bases, with 12 bases of the junction left unmatched. This CDR3 is 16 amino acids long. CDR3 nucleotide sequence: TGTGCCAGCAGCCAGGGGGCCGGTTTTGGGGATCAGCCCCAGCATTTT. Encoded protein: CASSQGAGFGDQPQHF.

V usage is TRBV19 and J usage is TRBJ1-1; 8 bases map to TRBD1. The CDR3 is 16 residues long. The germline V gene encodes CDR1 LNHDA and CDR2 SQIVND (reference sequence). Trimming removed 5 bases from V and 1 base from J; junction bases left unmatched: 9. CDR3 loop: CASSVSEGTGNTEAFF. CDR3 coding DNA: TGTGCCAGTAGTGTATCGGAAGGGACAGGGAACACTGAAGCTTTCTTT.

The chain joins TRBV4-1 to TRBJ1-1; 11 bases fit TRBD1. J was trimmed by 7 bases and V by 3 bases; bases with no gene match: 7. Germline CDR1 is MGHRA and CDR2 is YSYEKL. The CDR3 contains 15 residues. CDR3 residues: CASSHGQGALSEAFF. Here the CDR3 DNA reads TGCGCCAGCAGCCACGGACAGGGGGCTCTAAGTGAAGCTTTCTTT.